Detailed here is one TCR beta chain. Antigen: not known. The repertoire was sequenced with immunoSEQ multiplex PCR; TCRdb's copy has only in-frame clones and lacks some. This table holds 70,000 to 80,000 clones, roughly 80% found once. Germline V lookup: CDR1 LGHDT, CDR2 YNNKEL (reference sequence). The V and J ends lost 8 bases and 5 bases respectively, with 21 bases between them. The CDR3 contains 15 residues. Second-dose intervals near 4 or 12 weeks were combined. The data were taken from a study of T cell responses to AZD1222 COVID-19 vaccine. Study conclusions and caveats: After the peak T cell response, and only then, were repertoires sampled.

The sequences come from peripheral blood, collected 28 days after the second AZD1222 dose. This receptor was taken from an adult who received the AZD1222 COVID-19 vaccine. The chain employs TRBV3-1 (or the pseudogene TRBV3-2) and TRBJ2-5, with a tentative D call TRBD1 (6 bases). CDR3 DNA: TGTGCCAGCTCTGTAACAGGGCTCCGGCGGGAGACCCAGTACTTC. Encoded protein: CASSVTGLRRETQYF.